A single sample gave rise to the 18 T cell receptor beta chains below, sequenced in a study of regulatory T cells in long-lasting Graves disease. The sample's time point: newly diagnosed GD, antithyroid drugs for less than 3 months. Isolated PBMC RNA provided the starting material for the TCR library. Arm-PCR of CDR3 regions and iRepertoire HTBI primers were used to build TCR beta libraries. TCRdb analysed the multiplex PCR reads with MiXCR anew, one entry per CDR3 protein. The sample has around 400,000 distinct CDR3 sequences, 14% to 15% seen once. The sample was also reused in another study, on T cells in Graves' hyperthyroidism and ophthalmopathy.

This specimen was peripheral blood mononuclear cells (PBMCs), taken at new diagnosis, from a patient treated with antithyroid drugs. The receptors were sampled from a woman aged 40 to 50 with Graves disease.

This clonotype was observed at least ten times. The gene calls are TRBV2 and TRBJ2-1; unclear D gene. From germline, CDR1 is SNHLY and CDR2 FYNNEI. Trimming cost V 6 bases and J 8 bases, with 8 bases left between them. The CDR3 loop spans 11 amino acids. CDR3 sequence reads: CASSYKDEQFF. CDR3 DNA: TGTGCCAGCAGCTATAAGGATGAGCAGTTCTTC.

The chain links TRBV28 to TRBJ1-5; TRBD1 matches at 7 bases. This CDR3 spans 16 amino acids. V was clipped by 5 bases and J by 0 bases; unmatched bases: 7. Germline V gene lookup returns CDR1 MDHEN and CDR2 SYDVKM. The CDR3 region is CASSEKQGCSNQPQHF. In nucleotides, the CDR3 is TGTGCCAGCAGTGAGAAACAGGGGTGTAGCAATCAGCCCCAGCATTTT.

This clonotype turned up a few times. The rearrangement joins TRBV20-1 to TRBJ2-7; TRBD2 matches at 10 bases. Germline CDR1 DFQATT, CDR2 SNEGSKA (reference sequence). The CDR3 is made up of 16 amino acids. Unmatched junction bases numbered 10, after V lost 0 bases and J lost 5 bases. The CDR3 sequence: CSARDSQGTSDHEQYF. CDR3 coding DNA: TGCAGTGCTAGAGATAGTCAGGGGACTAGCGATCACGAGCAGTACTTC.

This clonotype was seen repeatedly, ten times or more. This chain uses TRBV27 with TRBJ2-6, with D unclear. CDR1 is MNHEY and CDR2 is SMNVEV in the germline V gene (reference sequence). The germline V and J ends were trimmed by 1 base and 0 bases, with 13 bases remaining between them. There are 18 residues in the CDR3. The CDR3 nucleotides read TGTGCCAGCAGTTTATGGTCATTAGATCCCTCTGGGGCCAACGTCCTGACTTTC. This gives the protein CASSLWSLDPSGANVLTF.

This clonotype was detected only a few times. The V call is TRBV6-5, the J call TRBJ1-2; a possible D gene is TRBD1 (5 bases). This CDR3 is 13 amino acids long. Trimming left V 2 bases short and J 3 bases short, with 7 bases between. Germline-derived CDR1 and CDR2 are MNHEY and SVGAGI. The chain's CDR3 is CASSYAGYYGYTF. The CDR3 DNA follows: TGTGCCAGCAGTTACGCAGGGTACTATGGCTACACCTTC.

This chain links TRBV7-9 with TRBJ2-5; maybe TRBD2 (5 bases). The ends were cut back, 5 bases at V and 3 bases at J, with 13 bases in the middle. The CDR3 runs 14 residues. The germline V gene has CDR1 SEHNR and CDR2 FQNEAQ (reference sequence). CDR3 in amino acids: CASSQRSGEETQYF. CDR3 DNA sequence: TGTGCCAGCAGCCAGCGGAGCGGCGAAGAGACCCAGTACTTC.

This clonotype showed up many times. The V and J genes are TRBV12-3 or TRBV12-4 and TRBJ2-7; no clear D. The CDR3 extends over 15 amino acids. V lost 5 bases and J lost 3, with 17 bases in between. The CDR3 DNA is TGTGCCAGCAGTCCCGCGGCAGGTCATCGCTACGAGCAGTACTTC. Translation gives CASSPAAGHRYEQYF.

This clonotype was seen many times. V and J are TRBV11-2 and TRBJ2-5; TRBD2 agrees at 9 bases. V dropped 2 bases and J dropped 4; count of bases not matched to a gene: 5. This CDR3 region has 15 residues. Per the germline V gene, CDR1 is SGHAT and CDR2 is FQNNGV. This chain's CDR3 is CASSLNQLAGETQYF. DNA for the CDR3: TGTGCCAGCAGCTTAAATCAACTAGCGGGAGAGACCCAGTACTTC. Based on the CDR3 plus reference TRBV11-2 and TRBJ2-5, the full variable domain is EAGVAQSPRYKIIEKRQSVAFWCNPISGHATLYWYQQILGQGPKLLIQFQNNGVVDDSQLPKDRFSAERLKGVDSTLKIQPAKLEDSAVYLCASSLNQLAGETQYFGPGTRLLVL.

This clonotype was counted many times. The chain links TRBV11-2 to TRBJ2-7; D possibly corresponds to TRBD1 (6 bases). The CDR3 totals 13 residues. Germline CDR1 SGHAT, CDR2 FQNNGV. Trimming pared 5 bases from V and 5 bases from J, leaving 13 bases between. As DNA, the CDR3 is TGTGCCAGCAGCCATACAGGGTCCCACGAGCAGTACTTC. It is translated as CASSHTGSHEQYF.

This clonotype was seen many times. At one of its ends the junction is not consistent with the germline gene, which may arise from a read error. DNA for the CDR3: TGTGCCGGCAGTACTAGCGGGAGCCAAGAGACCCAGTACTTC. Translated: CAGSTSGSQETQYF. This chain connects TRBV5-5 to TRBJ2-5; 11 bases match TRBD2. Germline loops: CDR1 SGHKS, CDR2 YYEKEE (reference sequence). This CDR3 region has 14 residues. The full variable domain, its missing parts supplied by reference TRBV5-5 and TRBJ2-5, is DAGVTQSPTHLIKTRGQQVTLRCSPISGHKSVSWYQQVLGQGPQFIFQYYEKEERGRGNFPDRFSARQFPNYSSELNVNALLLGDSALYLCAGSTSGSQETQYFGPGTRLLVL.

As concerns this clonotype: Just one base apart from a much larger clone, this may be a read error. The conserved phenylalanine or tryptophan normally closing the CDR3 is absent here, so this likely arose from a read error. The CDR3 spells CASSILPRTGPSAEQYS. As DNA, the CDR3 is TGTGCCAGCAGCATTCTACCGAGGACAGGGCCCTCCGCCGAGCAGTACTCC. The chain joins TRBV6-1 to TRBJ2-7, with 8 bases identical to TRBD1. V shed 6 bases, J shed 6 bases, and the junction held 19 bases outside the gene matches. CDR3 length: 17 residues. The germline CDR1 and CDR2 sequences are MNHNS and SASEGT.

The gene calls are TRBV11-3 and TRBJ2-7, with 12 bases aligning to TRBD2. The CDR3 extends over 15 amino acids. Losses at the gene ends were 6 bases for V and 7 bases for J; bases not matched to a gene: 10. Germline CDR1 reads SGHNT; CDR2 reads YENEEA. This CDR3 reads CASSDVTSGSSEQYF. CDR3 coding DNA: TGTGCCAGCAGTGACGTGACTAGCGGGAGTAGTGAGCAGTACTTC.

This clonotype has a handful of counts. The V and J genes are TRBV12-3 or TRBV12-4 and TRBJ1-1; D gene unclear. Trimming stripped 0 bases from V and 1 base from J, with 6 bases between. The CDR3 extends over 14 amino acids. The CDR3, as DNA: TGTGCCAGCAGTTTAGCCAGGAGGAACACTGAAGCTTTCTTT. Translated: CASSLARRNTEAFF.

This clonotype has ten or more counts. V is TRBV6-1 and J is TRBJ2-1, with D perhaps TRBD2 (6 bases). CDR1 and CDR2 from the germline V gene are MNHNS and SASEGT. The V end lost 1 base, the J end lost 4 bases, and 17 bases lay between the germline ends. The CDR3 extends over 17 amino acids. The CDR3 protein is CASSEVVFGAGYNEQFF. In DNA, the CDR3 is TGTGCCAGCAGTGAAGTCGTCTTTGGGGCGGGGTACAATGAGCAGTTCTTC.

This clonotype occurred many times. The rearrangement joins TRBV30 to TRBJ1-1; unclear D gene. Germline V CDR1 and CDR2: GTSNPN, SVGIG (reference sequence). Trimming stripped 2 bases from V and 4 bases from J, with 14 bases between. This CDR3 has 14 residues. CDR3 DNA sequence: TGTGCCTGGAGTAGAGGATCTGCGGCCACTGAAGCTTTCTTT. Translating it yields CAWSRGSAATEAFF. Based on the CDR3 plus reference TRBV30 and TRBJ1-1, the full variable domain is SQTIHQWPATLVQPVGSPLSLECTVEGTSNPNLYWYRQAAGRGLQLLFYSVGIGQISSEVPQNLSASRPQDRQFILSSKKLLLSDSGFYLCAWSRGSAATEAFFGQGTRLTVV.

Many counts were recorded for this clonotype. In DNA, the CDR3 is TGTGCCATCAGTGACCCCGGGCAGGCGGGAGTAGGGGAGCAGTTCTTC. Translated, it gives CAISDPGQAGVGEQFF. This rearrangement joins TRBV10-3 to TRBJ2-1; TRBD2 aligns across 7 bases. The CDR3 length is 16 residues. V dropped 3 bases and J dropped 10; count of bases not matched to a gene: 15. Germline values: CDR1 ENHRY, CDR2 SYGVKD.

In regard to this clonotype: A much larger clone lies one base from this, so it may be a read error. V usage is TRBV11-2 and J usage is TRBJ2-3, with D possibly being TRBD2 (6 bases). The CDR3 sequence is 16 residues long. CDR1 is SGHAT and CDR2 is FQNNGV in the germline V gene. V lost 5 bases, J lost 6 bases, and 21 bases lay in between. The CDR3 DNA is TGTGCCAGCAGCCTCTCTTTAGCGGAAACCTGGGATACGCAGTATTTT. Translating gives CASSLSLAETWDTQYF.

The gene calls are TRBV4-3 and TRBJ2-3; D might be TRBD2 (5 bases). V gave up 1 base and J gave up 5 bases, with 16 bases separating them. CDR3 size: 16 residues. Per the germline V gene, CDR1 is LGHNA and CDR2 is YSLEER. CDR3 DNA: TGCGCCAGCAGCCAAGCGGCGGGCCTCTCGGGAGATACGCAGTATTTT. This encodes CASSQAAGLSGDTQYF.